The 24 T cell receptor beta chains reported below all come from one sample, sequenced in a study of blood T cell repertoires in COVID-19. Method: immunoSEQ multiplex PCR; TCRdb's copy keeps in-frame clones and lacks some. This sample has about 6,100 clones; about four fifths occur once, and the top ten carry more than 8%. The specimen was peripheral blood. The source is a human donor with active COVID-19. The donor label of this sample is uncertain.

V usage is TRBV9 and J usage is TRBJ1-1, with TRBD1 as a possible D gene (5 bases). The V gene's germline CDR1 is SGDLS and CDR2 YYNGEE. Trimming stripped 6 bases from V and 3 bases from J, with 12 bases between. The CDR3 has 13 residues. CDR3 in DNA: TGTGCCAGCAATCGGGGGTATGACACTGAAGCTTTCTTT. The encoded protein is CASNRGYDTEAFF.

V and J are TRBV7-6 and TRBJ1-1, with D possibly TRBD1 on 5 matching bases. Per germline, CDR1 SGHVS and CDR2 FNYEAQ. Trimming stripped 1 base from V and 0 bases from J, with 18 bases between. The CDR3 loop spans 18 amino acids. CDR3 sequence reads: CASSLVGAGAGVNTEAFF. CDR3 sequence (DNA): TGTGCCAGCAGCTTAGTAGGGGCTGGAGCAGGAGTGAACACTGAAGCTTTCTTT.

The chain carries TRBV30 and TRBJ2-3; TRBD2 is a possible D gene (5 bases). The CDR3 covers 14 residues. The germline V and J ends were trimmed by 3 bases and 0 bases, with 10 bases remaining between them. CDR1 GTSNPN and CDR2 SVGIG come from the germline V gene (reference sequence). CDR3 sequence reads: CAWSVRRSTDTQYF. CDR3 sequence (DNA): TGTGCCTGGAGCGTTAGGAGGAGCACAGATACGCAGTATTTT. Full variable domain (outside the CDR3, taken from reference TRBV30 and TRBJ2-3): SQTIHQWPATLVQPVGSPLSLECTVEGTSNPNLYWYRQAAGRGLQLLFYSVGIGQISSEVPQNLSASRPQDRQFILSSKKLLLSDSGFYLCAWSVRRSTDTQYFGPGTRLTVL.

The V gene is TRBV10-1, the J gene TRBJ1-4, with no clear D. CDR1 and CDR2 from the germline V gene are WNHNN and SYGVQD (reference sequence). Between the trimmed V and J ends, which lost 5 bases and 0 bases, there was a span of 13 bases. The CDR3 spans 16 residues. The CDR3 loop is CASSPTVGATNEKLFF. CDR3 in DNA: TGCGCCAGCAGTCCGACTGTAGGAGCAACTAATGAAAAACTGTTTTTT.

J is TRBJ2-1 and V is TRBV5-1, with 7 bases lining up with TRBD1. CDR3 length equals 13 residues. The V segment lost 6 bases and the J segment 3 bases; nucleotides outside the gene matches: 3. Looked up from germline, CDR1 is SGHRS and CDR2 is YFSETQ. DNA of the CDR3: TGCGCCAGCAACAGACAGGGCTACAATGAGCAGTTCTTC. Its translation: CASNRQGYNEQFF.

This clone was detected only a few times. The chain employs TRBV30 and TRBJ1-6, with D hard to call. Per germline, CDR1 GTSNPN and CDR2 SVGIG (reference sequence). The CDR3 has 15 amino acids. V was trimmed by 6 bases and J by 7 bases, leaving 19 bases between them. CDR3 nucleotide sequence: TGTGCCTGCAGACTGTATCGACGTCCCAATTCACCCCTCCACTTT. As protein: CACRLYRRPNSPLHF.

The table lists this clone with a few counts. CDR3 sequence (DNA): TGTGCCATCAGTGATCAGGGCTACGAGCAGTACGTC. It yields the protein CAISDQGYEQYV. The chain recombines TRBV10-3 with TRBJ2-7; weak D call: TRBD1 (5 bases). V lost 3 bases and J lost 3, with 6 bases in between. Germline-derived CDR1 and CDR2 are ENHRY and SYGVKD. This CDR3 spans 12 amino acids.

This chain joins TRBV1 and TRBJ2-5; the table's D gene call, TRBD2, was not cross checked with the DNA. TRBV1 is designated a pseudogene. The CDR3 loop spans 15 amino acids. CDR3 nucleotides: TGCACCAGCAGCCAAGAGGGACTGCGCCAAGAGACCCAGTACTTC. Its translation: CTSSQEGLRQETQYF.

V gene TRBV18 combines with J gene TRBJ1-2; no clear D. The CDR3 runs to 16 residues. V was trimmed by 4 bases and J by 4 bases, leaving 19 bases between them. Germline CDR1 and CDR2: KGHSH and LQKENI. For the CDR3, the DNA is TGTGCCAGCTCACTTGAACCGACACGGATCGGCTATGGCTACACCTTC. Its translation is CASSLEPTRIGYGYTF.

This rearrangement joins TRBV10-3 to TRBJ1-1; a weak D match, TRBD1 (6 bases). The CDR3 has 13 residues. Trimming took off 3 bases at V and 5 bases at J, with 10 bases between the two ends. From germline, CDR1 is ENHRY and CDR2 SYGVKD. The CDR3 here is CAISDTGITEAFF. The CDR3 DNA is TGTGCCATCAGTGATACAGGGATAACTGAAGCTTTCTTT.

The V gene is TRBV10-3, the J gene TRBJ2-2; the match to TRBD1 covers 8 bases. CDR3 length equals 15 residues. The ends lost 7 bases at V and 4 bases at J; junction bases unmatched: 8. Per germline, CDR1 ENHRY and CDR2 SYGVKD. CDR3 protein: CAITKETGVTGELFF. In DNA form, the CDR3 reads TGTGCCATCACAAAGGAGACAGGGGTCACCGGGGAGCTGTTTTTT.

The chain carries TRBV29-1 and TRBJ1-4; D is perhaps TRBD1 (6 bases). The length of the CDR3 is 14 residues. Trimming removed 0 bases at V and 10 bases at J, with 15 bases between. In germline, CDR1 is SQVTM, CDR2 ANQGSEA. This CDR3 is CSVEDGQTRGKLFF. CDR3 DNA: TGCAGCGTTGAAGACGGACAGACCCGGGGAAAACTGTTTTTT.

This clone appeared a few times. The chain has TRBV5-5 and TRBJ2-1; D is perhaps TRBD1 (5 bases). The germline V and J ends were trimmed by 0 bases and 8 bases, with 6 bases remaining between them. The germline V gene encodes CDR1 SGHKS and CDR2 YYEKEE (reference sequence). The CDR3 totals 12 residues. CDR3 nucleotide sequence: TGTGCCAGCAGCTTGGGGGGCCATGAGCAGTTCTTC. It translates to CASSLGGHEQFF. The full variable domain, in which reference TRBV5-5 and TRBJ2-1 provide the parts outside the CDR3, is DAGVTQSPTHLIKTRGQQVTLRCSPISGHKSVSWYQQVLGQGPQFIFQYYEKEERGRGNFPDRFSARQFPNYSSELNVNALLLGDSALYLCASSLGGHEQFFGPGTRLTVL.

This chain connects TRBV30 to TRBJ2-7, with D tentatively TRBD2 (5 bases). Trimming removed 2 bases at V and 2 bases at J, with 7 bases between. The CDR3 runs 12 residues. CDR1 and CDR2 (germline): GTSNPN, SVGIG (reference sequence). CDR3 protein: CAWSRGTYEQYV. In DNA form, the CDR3 reads TGTGCCTGGAGTCGGGGAACCTACGAGCAGTACGTC.

The chain couples TRBV2 to TRBJ1-5; 10 nucleotides agree with TRBD1. The CDR3 spans 17 residues. From germline, CDR1 is SNHLY and CDR2 FYNNEI. With V trimmed by 6 bases and J by 0 bases, 8 bases remained unmatched. CDR3 nucleotides: TGTGCCAGCAGGGACAGGGGGAATGTCTATAGCAATCAGCCCCAGCATTTT. Amino acid sequence: CASRDRGNVYSNQPQHF.

This chain connects TRBV30 to TRBJ2-1, with D unresolved. V shed 0 bases and J shed 6 bases, with 6 bases lying between them. Germline CDR1 GTSNPN, CDR2 SVGIG (reference sequence). This CDR3 contains 12 residues. CDR3 coding DNA: TGTGCCTGGAGTGTCCAGCGCAATGAGCAGTTCTTC. Translating it yields CAWSVQRNEQFF. The full variable domain, with the rest looked up from reference TRBV30 and TRBJ2-1, is SQTIHQWPATLVQPVGSPLSLECTVEGTSNPNLYWYRQAAGRGLQLLFYSVGIGQISSEVPQNLSASRPQDRQFILSSKKLLLSDSGFYLCAWSVQRNEQFFGPGTRLTVL.

The chain combines TRBV9 with TRBJ1-6, with D maybe TRBD1 (5 bases). Germline CDR1 reads SGDLS; CDR2 reads YYNGEE. Between the trimmed V and J ends, which lost 2 bases and 9 bases, there was a span of 12 bases. This CDR3 has 14 residues. The CDR3 spells CASSVSSGFSPLHF. CDR3 nucleotide sequence: TGTGCCAGCAGCGTGAGCTCAGGGTTTTCACCCCTCCACTTT.

The chain joins TRBV4-3 to TRBJ2-4; a possible D gene is TRBD2 (6 bases). CDR1 is LGHNA, CDR2 YSLEER, per germline. The CDR3 sequence is 17 residues long. V lost 0 bases, J lost 0 bases, and 12 bases lay in between. In DNA form, the CDR3 reads TGCGCCAGCAGCCAAGATCCGGAGGGACTAGCCAAAAACATTCAGTACTTC. This translates into CASSQDPEGLAKNIQYF.

The chain is built from TRBV23-1 and TRBJ2-3, with no clear D. TRBV23-1 is given ORF status, its function remaining uncertain. This CDR3 has 16 residues. V lost 2 bases, J lost 2 bases, and 14 bases lay in between. In nucleotides, the CDR3 is TGCGCCAGCAGTCAACGCCACCGCGGAAACACAGATACGCAGTATTTT. Protein: CASSQRHRGNTDTQYF.

This chain links TRBV5-1 with TRBJ2-7, with 10 bases lining up with TRBD1. Per the germline V gene, CDR1 is SGHRS and CDR2 is YFSETQ. Trimming cost V 3 bases and J 6 bases; bases outside gene matches: 6. CDR3 length equals 14 residues. As DNA, the CDR3 is TGCGCCAGCAGCTCTACCGGGACAGGGGCCGAGCAGTACGTC. As protein: CASSSTGTGAEQYV.

This clone was seen only once. The rearrangement links TRBV9 to TRBJ2-7; 8 bases line up with TRBD1. The CDR3 loop spans 14 amino acids. Germline V gives CDR1 SGDLS, CDR2 YYNGEE. V lost 1 base and J lost 7; bases outside the gene matches: 7. DNA of the CDR3: TGTGCCAGCAGCGTACGACAGGGGTCAGATGAGCAGTACTTC. Translating gives CASSVRQGSDEQYF.

The J gene is TRBJ2-7, the V gene TRBV25-1; the match to TRBD1 covers 7 bases. This CDR3 comprises 14 residues. Germline V CDR1 and CDR2: MGHDK, SYGVNS. Losses at the gene ends were 3 bases for V and 9 bases for J; bases not matched to a gene: 11. CDR3 region: CASSEATGRAVQYV. The CDR3 DNA reads as TGTGCCAGCAGTGAGGCGACAGGGAGAGCTGTGCAGTACGTC.

This rearrangement joins TRBV6-2 or TRBV6-3 to TRBJ2-3; D gene unclear. CDR1 is MNHEY, CDR2 SVGEGT, per germline. V lost 5 bases and J 0 bases, leaving 9 bases between the germline ends. CDR3 size: 14 residues. CDR3 nucleotide sequence: TGTGCCAGCAGTCCGTCCTCTAGCACAGATACGCAGTATTTT. Its translation is CASSPSSSTDTQYF.

The J gene is TRBJ2-7, the V gene TRBV5-5; D unclear. Between the trimmed V and J ends, which lost 0 bases and 6 bases, there was a span of 10 bases. The CDR3 spans 13 residues. Germline assignment: CDR1 SGHKS and CDR2 YYEKEE (reference sequence). CDR3 in amino acids: CASSLAFTAEQYV. The CDR3 nucleotides read TGTGCCAGCAGCTTGGCCTTTACAGCCGAGCAGTACGTC.